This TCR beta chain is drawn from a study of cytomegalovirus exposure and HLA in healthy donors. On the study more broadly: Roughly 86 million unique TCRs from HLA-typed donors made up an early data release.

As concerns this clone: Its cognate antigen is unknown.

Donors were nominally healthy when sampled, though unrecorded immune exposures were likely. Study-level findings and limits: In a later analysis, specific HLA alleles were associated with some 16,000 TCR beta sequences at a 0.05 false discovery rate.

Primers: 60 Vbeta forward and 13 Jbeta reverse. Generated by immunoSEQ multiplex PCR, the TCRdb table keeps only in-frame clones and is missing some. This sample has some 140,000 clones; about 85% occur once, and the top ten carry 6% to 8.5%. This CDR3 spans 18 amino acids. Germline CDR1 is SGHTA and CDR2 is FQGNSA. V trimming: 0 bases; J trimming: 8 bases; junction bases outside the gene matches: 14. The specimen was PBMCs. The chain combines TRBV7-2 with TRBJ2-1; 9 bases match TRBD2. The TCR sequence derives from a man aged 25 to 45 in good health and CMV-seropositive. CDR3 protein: CASSLAGLAGTGTDEQFF. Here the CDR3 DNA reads TGTGCCAGCAGCTTAGCGGGCCTAGCGGGAACTGGGACGGATGAGCAGTTCTTC.